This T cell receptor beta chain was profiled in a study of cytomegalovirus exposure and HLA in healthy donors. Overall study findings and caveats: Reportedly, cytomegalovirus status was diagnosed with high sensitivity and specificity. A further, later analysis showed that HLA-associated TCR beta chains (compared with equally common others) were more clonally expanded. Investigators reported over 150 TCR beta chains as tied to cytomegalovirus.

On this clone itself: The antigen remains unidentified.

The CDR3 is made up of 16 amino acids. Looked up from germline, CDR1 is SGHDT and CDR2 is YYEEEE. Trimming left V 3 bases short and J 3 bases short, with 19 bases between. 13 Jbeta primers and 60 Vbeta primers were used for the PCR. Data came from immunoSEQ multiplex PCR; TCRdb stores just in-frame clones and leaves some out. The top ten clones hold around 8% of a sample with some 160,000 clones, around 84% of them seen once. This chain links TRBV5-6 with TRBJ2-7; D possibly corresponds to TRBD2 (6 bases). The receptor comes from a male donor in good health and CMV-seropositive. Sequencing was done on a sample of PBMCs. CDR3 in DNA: TGTGCCAGCAGCTCCGGACGGGGGTTGTTGGACTACGAGCAGTACTTC. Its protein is CASSSGRGLLDYEQYF.